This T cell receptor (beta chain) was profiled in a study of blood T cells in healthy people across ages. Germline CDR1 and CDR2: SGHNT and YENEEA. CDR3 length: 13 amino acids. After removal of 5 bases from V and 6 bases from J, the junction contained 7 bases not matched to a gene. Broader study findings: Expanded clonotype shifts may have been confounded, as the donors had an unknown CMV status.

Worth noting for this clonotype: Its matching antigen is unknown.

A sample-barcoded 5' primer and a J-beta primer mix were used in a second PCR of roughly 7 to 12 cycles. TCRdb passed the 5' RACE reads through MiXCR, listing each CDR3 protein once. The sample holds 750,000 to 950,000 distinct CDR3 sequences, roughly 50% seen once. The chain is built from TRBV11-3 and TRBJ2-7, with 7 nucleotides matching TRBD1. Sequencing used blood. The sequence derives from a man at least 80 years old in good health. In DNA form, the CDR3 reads TGTGCCAGCAGCGCTAGCAGGGGGACCGAGCAGTACTTC. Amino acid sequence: CASSASRGTEQYF.